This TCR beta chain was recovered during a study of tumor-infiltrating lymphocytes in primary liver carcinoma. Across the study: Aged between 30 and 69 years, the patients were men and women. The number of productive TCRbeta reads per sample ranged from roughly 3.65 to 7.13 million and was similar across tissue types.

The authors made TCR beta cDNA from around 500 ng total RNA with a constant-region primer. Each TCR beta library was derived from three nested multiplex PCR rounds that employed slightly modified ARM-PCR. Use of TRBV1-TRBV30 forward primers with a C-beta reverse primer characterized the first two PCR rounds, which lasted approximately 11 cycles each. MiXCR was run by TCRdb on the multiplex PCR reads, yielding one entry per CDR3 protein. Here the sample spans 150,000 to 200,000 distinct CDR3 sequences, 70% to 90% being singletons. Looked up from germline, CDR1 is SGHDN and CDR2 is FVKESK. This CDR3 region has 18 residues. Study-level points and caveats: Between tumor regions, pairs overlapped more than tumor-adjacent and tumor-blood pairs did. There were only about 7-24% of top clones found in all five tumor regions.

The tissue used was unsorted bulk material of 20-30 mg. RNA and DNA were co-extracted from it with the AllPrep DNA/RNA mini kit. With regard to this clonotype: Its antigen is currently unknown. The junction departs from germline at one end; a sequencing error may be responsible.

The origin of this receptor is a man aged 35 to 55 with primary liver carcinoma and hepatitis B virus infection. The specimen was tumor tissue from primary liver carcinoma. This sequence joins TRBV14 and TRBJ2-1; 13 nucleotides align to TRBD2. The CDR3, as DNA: TGTGCCAGAAGCCAAGACGGGACTAGCGGGAACCCCCACAATGAGCAGTTGTTT. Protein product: CARSQDGTSGNPHNEQLF.